What follows are 27 T cell receptor beta chains derived from one specimen sequenced in a study of blood T cell repertoires in COVID-19. Assay used: immunoSEQ multiplex PCR; TCRdb lists only in-frame clones, some missing. The sample comprises hundreds of thousands of clones, nearly 90% of which are singletons, and less than 2% rests with the top ten. The sequenced material came from PBMCs or T cells enriched from blood (not recorded which). Receptors originate from a woman between 18 and 29 years old with acute COVID-19.

The rearrangement joins TRBV27 to TRBJ2-3; no clear D gene. Germline CDR1 and CDR2: MNHEY and SMNVEV (reference sequence). V was trimmed by 6 bases and J by 0 bases, leaving 10 bases between them. This CDR3 has 14 residues. The CDR3 is CASSLLSSTDTQYF. In DNA, the CDR3 is TGTGCCAGCAGCCTCCTCTCCAGCACAGATACGCAGTATTTT.

The chain employs TRBV15 and TRBJ1-6; 9 bases are shared with TRBD1. The CDR3 sequence is 15 residues long. V lost 3 bases and J lost 5; bases outside the gene matches: 2. From germline, CDR1 is LNHNV and CDR2 YYDKDF (reference sequence). CDR3 sequence reads: CATSRGTGNNSPLHF. Written as DNA, the CDR3 is TGTGCCACCAGCAGGGGGACAGGGAATAATTCACCCCTCCACTTT. Using reference TRBV15 and TRBJ1-6 for the parts outside the CDR3, the full variable domain is DAMVIQNPRYQVTQFGKPVTLSCSQTLNHNVMYWYQQKSSQAPKLLFHYYDKDFNNEADTPDNFQSRRPNTSFCFLDIRSPGLGDTAMYLCATSRGTGNNSPLHFGNGTRLTVT.

The V gene is TRBV3-1 (or the pseudogene TRBV3-2), the J gene TRBJ1-2; 8 bases map to TRBD1. With 2 bases clipped from V and 4 bases from J, the junction kept 9 bases outside the gene matches. There are 16 residues in the CDR3. Germline assignment: CDR1 LGHDT and CDR2 YNNKEL (reference sequence). This CDR3 is CASSQSLTGATYGYTF. In DNA, the CDR3 is TGTGCCAGCAGCCAATCGTTGACAGGGGCGACCTATGGCTACACCTTC.

This chain joins TRBV27 and TRBJ2-7; the D gene is possibly TRBD2 (5 bases). The CDR3 contains 15 residues. V was clipped by 7 bases and J by 4 bases, with 20 bases between them. The germline V gene has CDR1 MNHEY and CDR2 SMNVEV (reference sequence). The CDR3 reads CASTPGAGEGYEQYF. The DNA of the CDR3 is TGTGCCAGCACCCCGGGTGCCGGGGAAGGGTACGAGCAGTACTTC.

A single count supports this clone. The chain recombines TRBV3-1 (or the pseudogene TRBV3-2) with TRBJ2-6; the match to TRBD1 covers 12 bases. V was pared by 5 bases and J by 4 bases, with 9 bases of the junction left unmatched. There are 18 residues in the CDR3. Germline values: CDR1 LGHDT, CDR2 YNNKEL (reference sequence). This CDR3 reads CASSAPGQGAKGANVLTF. In nucleotides, the CDR3 is TGTGCCAGCAGCGCTCCGGGACAGGGGGCGAAAGGGGCCAACGTCCTGACTTTC.

The genes are TRBV28 and TRBJ2-1; 7 nucleotides match TRBD2. Unmatched junction bases numbered 6, after V lost 3 bases and J lost 1 base. The CDR3 is made up of 16 amino acids. The germline gives CDR1 MDHEN, CDR2 SYDVKM. Here the CDR3 DNA reads TGTGCCAGCAGTTTGGGGGGGAGTTTTTCCTACAATGAGCAGTTCTTC. Its protein product is CASSLGGSFSYNEQFF.

This chain uses TRBV12-3 or TRBV12-4 with TRBJ1-1; D gene uncertain. CDR3 length: 13 amino acids. The V end lost 3 bases, the J end lost 8 bases, and 13 bases lay between the germline ends. The CDR3 DNA reads TGTGCCAGCAGTTTCCAGGTCAGCTCCGAAGCTTTCTTT. Its translation: CASSFQVSSEAFF.

The rearrangement uses TRBV15 and TRBJ1-1; D is possibly TRBD1 (5 bases). The CDR3 extends over 15 amino acids. V lost 1 base to trimming and J lost 1 base, with 10 bases between them. Per the germline V gene, CDR1 is LNHNV and CDR2 is YYDKDF (reference sequence). The CDR3 region is CATSRALGGNTEAFF. CDR3 nucleotides: TGTGCCACCAGCAGAGCCCTCGGGGGGAACACTGAAGCTTTCTTT.

This chain joins TRBV19 and TRBJ1-5; TRBD1 matches 9 bases. With V trimmed by 9 bases and J by 1 base, 7 bases remained unmatched. The CDR3 is 15 amino acids. Germline CDR1 and CDR2: LNHDA and SQIVND (reference sequence). The chain's CDR3 is CASNKGQGSNQPQHF. In nucleotides, the CDR3 is TGTGCCAGCAACAAGGGACAGGGAAGCAATCAGCCCCAGCATTTT.

The chain links TRBV3-1 (or the pseudogene TRBV3-2) to TRBJ1-6; D gene unclear. Germline V CDR1 and CDR2: LGHDT, YNNKEL (reference sequence). V lost 0 bases to trimming and J lost 8 bases, with 14 bases between them. The CDR3 loop spans 16 amino acids. CDR3 protein: CASSQDLGSVYSPLHF. CDR3 in DNA: TGTGCCAGCAGCCAAGATCTGGGCTCGGTTTATTCACCCCTCCACTTT.

The rearrangement links TRBV3-1 (or the pseudogene TRBV3-2) to TRBJ2-5; TRBD2 matches 14 bases. V gave up 5 bases and J gave up 5 bases; unmatched junction bases: 10. CDR1 is LGHDT, CDR2 YNNKEL, per germline (reference sequence). This CDR3 region has 17 residues. The CDR3 spells CASSLGLAGVGKETQYF. CDR3 sequence (DNA): TGTGCCAGCAGCTTGGGACTAGCGGGAGTCGGGAAGGAGACCCAGTACTTC.

A single count supports this clone. The chain carries TRBV10-3 and TRBJ1-2, with D maybe TRBD1 (6 bases). Trimming stripped 2 bases from V and 0 bases from J, with 10 bases between. Germline CDR1 and CDR2: ENHRY and SYGVKD. The CDR3 extends over 15 amino acids. The DNA for the CDR3 is TGTGCCATCAGTGAGATAGGGGGGGCTAACTATGGCTACACCTTC. Amino acids: CAISEIGGANYGYTF.

The chain combines TRBV15 with TRBJ1-2; 7 bases are a match to TRBD1. Germline lookup yields CDR1 LNHNV and CDR2 YYDKDF (reference sequence). The CDR3 is 16 residues long. V was clipped by 1 base and J by 6 bases; unmatched bases: 11. CDR3 protein: CATSRAPTGSGDGYTF. As DNA, the CDR3 is TGTGCCACCAGCAGAGCCCCGACAGGGTCCGGGGATGGCTACACCTTC.

This rearrangement joins TRBV19 to TRBJ1-6, with TRBD1 identical over 8 bases. Per the germline V gene, CDR1 is LNHDA and CDR2 is SQIVND (reference sequence). The CDR3 sequence is 15 residues long. Trimming took 3 bases from V and 10 from J; bases not matched to a gene: 8. CDR3 nucleotide sequence: TGTGCCAGTAGTATCGGACAGGGTAAATTCTCACCCCTCCACTTT. This sequence encodes CASSIGQGKFSPLHF.

V gene TRBV7-9 combines with J gene TRBJ1-1; TRBD1 might be the D (5 bases). There are 13 residues in the CDR3. The germline CDR1 and CDR2 sequences are SEHNR and FQNEAQ (reference sequence). Trimming cost V 3 bases and J 3 bases, with 8 bases left between them. The CDR3 nucleotides are TGTGCCAGCAGCTTGGGGGGAGACACTGAAGCTTTCTTT. Translated, it gives CASSLGGDTEAFF.

This chain links TRBV18 with TRBJ2-3, with 7 bases identical to TRBD2. The J segment lost 0 bases and the V segment lost 5 bases, leaving 8 bases of the junction unmatched. CDR3 length equals 16 residues. CDR1 KGHSH and CDR2 LQKENI come from the germline V gene. In DNA, the CDR3 is TGTGCCAGCTCATCCGAGCGGGGCACTAGCACAGATACGCAGTATTTT. Amino acid sequence: CASSSERGTSTDTQYF.

The chain uses TRBV18 and TRBJ2-7, with TRBD1 as a possible D gene (6 bases). CDR3 size: 16 residues. V was cut by 3 bases and J by 0 bases, with 15 bases left in between. The V gene's germline CDR1 is KGHSH and CDR2 LQKENI. CDR3 sequence reads: CASSPRQGPPSYEQYF. CDR3 nucleotides: TGTGCCAGCTCACCTCGGCAGGGGCCACCCTCCTACGAGCAGTACTTC.

The V call is TRBV28, the J call TRBJ1-2; D may be TRBD1 (5 bases). The CDR3 consists of 12 residues. From germline, CDR1 is MDHEN and CDR2 SYDVKM. Trimming took off 7 bases at V and 4 bases at J, with 10 bases between the two ends. CDR3 nucleotides: TGTGCCAGCAATACAGGCCCCTATGGCTACACCTTC. It encodes CASNTGPYGYTF.

This sequence joins TRBV25-1 and TRBJ1-1, with D perhaps matching TRBD1 (5 bases). The CDR3 runs to 12 residues. Germline-derived CDR1 and CDR2 are MGHDK and SYGVNS. Trimming removed 4 bases from V and 7 bases from J, with 10 bases in between. The CDR3 sequence: CASSGRQFEAFF. CDR3 bases: TGTGCCAGCAGTGGGAGACAGTTTGAAGCTTTCTTT.

The rearrangement links TRBV11-3 to TRBJ2-1; 10 nucleotides line up with TRBD2. Germline CDR1 SGHNT, CDR2 YENEEA. This CDR3 has 20 amino acids. The J segment lost 1 base and the V segment lost 3 bases, leaving 15 bases of the junction unmatched. The CDR3 is CASSFGASGRRSRSYNEQFF. In DNA, the CDR3 is TGTGCCAGCAGCTTTGGGGCTAGCGGGAGAAGGTCCCGGTCCTACAATGAGCAGTTCTTC.

V usage is TRBV11-2 and J usage is TRBJ1-6; possible D gene TRBD1, 6 bases. Germline-derived CDR1 and CDR2 are SGHAT and FQNNGV. V lost 4 bases and J lost 3, with 13 bases in between. This CDR3 has 16 residues. The DNA for the CDR3 is TGTGCCAGCAGCTACACAGGGTCCAGCTATAATTCACCCCTCCACTTT. Its translation: CASSYTGSSYNSPLHF.

This chain uses TRBV20-1 with TRBJ1-1; tentative D call: TRBD1 (6 bases). CDR3 length: 14 amino acids. Germline V gene lookup returns CDR1 DFQATT and CDR2 SNEGSKA (reference sequence). V was trimmed by 3 bases and J by 4 bases, leaving 15 bases between them. In DNA form, the CDR3 reads TGCAGTGCTAGTCCCGCCGGGACAAGCACTGAAGCTTTCTTT. Protein sequence: CSASPAGTSTEAFF.

The rearrangement uses TRBV19 and TRBJ2-4, with D possibly being TRBD2 (5 bases). The V gene lost 2 bases and the J gene lost 1 base, with 12 bases spanning the gap. This CDR3 has 16 amino acids. Germline V gene lookup returns CDR1 LNHDA and CDR2 SQIVND (reference sequence). The CDR3 here is CASSILSGSAKNIQYF. CDR3 nucleotide sequence: TGTGCCAGTAGTATATTGAGCGGCTCGGCCAAAAACATTCAGTACTTC.

The V call is TRBV11-3, the J call TRBJ2-3; 9 nucleotides agree with TRBD2. The CDR3 spans 18 residues. CDR1 and CDR2 from the germline V gene are SGHNT and YENEEA. J gave up 2 bases and V 1 base, and 10 bases lay outside the gene matches. CDR3 bases: TGTGCCAGCAGCTTAGGAGGGGTAGCGGGAGCCCACACAGATACGCAGTATTTT. Encoded protein: CASSLGGVAGAHTDTQYF.

The gene calls are TRBV7-9 and TRBJ1-2, with 8 bases identical to TRBD1. CDR1 is SEHNR and CDR2 is FQNEAQ in the germline V gene (reference sequence). With V trimmed by 7 bases and J by 0 bases, 13 bases remained unmatched. The CDR3 is made up of 17 amino acids. This CDR3 reads CASTSRRGDRSNYGYTF. The CDR3 DNA reads TGTGCCAGCACCTCACGCCGCGGGGACAGGTCTAACTATGGCTACACCTTC.

This clone was observed once. The chain recombines TRBV19 with TRBJ1-1; the match to TRBD1 covers 9 bases. Trimming removed 5 bases from V and 5 bases from J; junction bases left unmatched: 6. CDR1 and CDR2 from the germline V gene are LNHDA and SQIVND (reference sequence). This CDR3 spans 14 amino acids. The CDR3 DNA follows: TGTGCCAGTAGTTACGACAGGGGGGGAACTGAAGCTTTCTTT. The encoded protein is CASSYDRGGTEAFF.

This clone came up once. The chain links TRBV6-2 or TRBV6-3 to TRBJ1-1; TRBD1 is a possible D gene (5 bases). The germline V gene has CDR1 MNHEY and CDR2 SVGEGT. V was shortened by 4 bases and J by 1 base, with 13 bases between the two germline ends. CDR3 length: 15 amino acids. The CDR3 DNA reads as TGTGCCAGCAGTTCCGTGAGGCAGGGGAACACTGAAGCTTTCTTT. The encoded protein is CASSSVRQGNTEAFF.